This TCR beta chain was observed in a study of T cells after yellow fever vaccination. UMIs were added to TCR cDNA along with a universal primer site when it was made by 5'RACE template switching. From the 5' RACE reads, TCRdb called clonotypes with MiXCR, one entry per CDR3 protein. This sample has about 350,000 distinct CDR3 sequences; under 14% occur once, and the top ten carry about 17%. The germline CDR1 and CDR2 sequences are SGHKS and YYEKEE (reference sequence). The CDR3 contains 17 residues. J was trimmed by 2 bases and V by 2 bases; bases with no gene match: 12. This chain links TRBV5-5 with TRBJ2-5; 7 nucleotides match TRBD1. The sequences come from PBMCs, collected on the day of the first yellow fever vaccination. This receptor was identified in a young man who received the YFV17D yellow fever vaccine. CDR3 DNA sequence: TGTGCCAGCAGCTTATCGGGTAGCCCGACAGGGCAAGAGACCCAGTACTTC. Protein: CASSLSGSPTGQETQYF.